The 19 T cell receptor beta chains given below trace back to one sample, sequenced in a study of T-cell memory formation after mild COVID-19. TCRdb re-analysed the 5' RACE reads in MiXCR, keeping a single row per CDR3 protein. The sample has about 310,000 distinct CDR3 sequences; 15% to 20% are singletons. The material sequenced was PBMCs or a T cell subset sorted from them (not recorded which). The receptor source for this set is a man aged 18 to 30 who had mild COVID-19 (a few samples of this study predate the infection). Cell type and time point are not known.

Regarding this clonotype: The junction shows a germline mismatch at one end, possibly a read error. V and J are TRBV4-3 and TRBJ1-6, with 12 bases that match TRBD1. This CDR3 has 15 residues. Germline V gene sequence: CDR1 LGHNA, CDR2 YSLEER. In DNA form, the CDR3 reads TGCGCCAGCAGCCTAAGGCCCGGGACAGGGGGCGGAACCTCCTTT. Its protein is CASSLRPGTGGGTSF.

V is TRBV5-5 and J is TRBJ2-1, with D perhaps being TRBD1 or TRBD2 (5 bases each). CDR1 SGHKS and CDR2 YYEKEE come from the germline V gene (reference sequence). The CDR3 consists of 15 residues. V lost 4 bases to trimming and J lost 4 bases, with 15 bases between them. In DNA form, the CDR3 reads TGTGCCAGCAGCATGACCGGTGGGGGTTACAATGAGCAGTTCTTC. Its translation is CASSMTGGGYNEQFF.

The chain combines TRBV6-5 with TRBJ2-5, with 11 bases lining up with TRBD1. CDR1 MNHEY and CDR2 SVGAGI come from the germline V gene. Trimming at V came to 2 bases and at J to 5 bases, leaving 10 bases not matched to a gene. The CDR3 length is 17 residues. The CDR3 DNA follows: TGTGCCAGCAGTTACCGCCGAGGACAGGGGGCATTGGAGACCCAGTACTTC. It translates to CASSYRRGQGALETQYF.

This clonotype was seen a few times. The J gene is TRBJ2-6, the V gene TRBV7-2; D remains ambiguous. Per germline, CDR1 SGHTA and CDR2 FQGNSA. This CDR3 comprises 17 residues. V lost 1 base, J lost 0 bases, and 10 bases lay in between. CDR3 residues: CASSLVGSSSGANVLTF. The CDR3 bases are TGTGCCAGCAGCTTAGTGGGGTCGAGCTCTGGGGCCAACGTCCTGACTTTC. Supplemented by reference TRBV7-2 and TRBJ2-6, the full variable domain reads GAGVSQSPSNKVTEKGKDVELRCDPISGHTALYWYRQSLGQGLEFLIYFQGNSAPDKSGLPSDRFSAERTGGSVSTLTIQRTQQEDSAVYLCASSLVGSSSGANVLTFGAGSRLTVL.

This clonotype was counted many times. Here the CDR3 reads CSVGGLAGFALHNEQFF. The CDR3 coding sequence is TGCAGCGTTGGGGGACTAGCGGGGTTCGCCCTCCACAATGAGCAGTTCTTC. The chain joins TRBV29-1 to TRBJ2-1, with 13 bases that match TRBD2. With 4 bases clipped from V and 5 bases from J, the junction kept 11 bases outside the gene matches. Germline V CDR1 and CDR2: SQVTM, ANQGSEA. CDR3 length: 17 amino acids.

The CDR3 DNA reads as TGCAGTGCTAGGGGAGGGACAACGAACATTCAGTACTTC. Translating it yields CSARGGTTNIQYF. The rearrangement uses TRBV20-1 and TRBJ2-4, with D perhaps TRBD2 (7 bases). Germline-derived CDR1 and CDR2 are DFQATT and SNEGSKA (reference sequence). The CDR3 contains 13 residues. Trimming pared 3 bases from V and 7 bases from J, leaving 13 bases between.

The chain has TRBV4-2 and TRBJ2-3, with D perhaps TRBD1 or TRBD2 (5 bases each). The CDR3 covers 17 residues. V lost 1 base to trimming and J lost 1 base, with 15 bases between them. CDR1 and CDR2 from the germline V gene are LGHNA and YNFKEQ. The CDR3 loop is CASSQGRSGRRTDTQYF. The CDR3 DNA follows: TGTGCCAGCAGCCAAGGTCGATCGGGACGGCGCACAGATACGCAGTATTTT.

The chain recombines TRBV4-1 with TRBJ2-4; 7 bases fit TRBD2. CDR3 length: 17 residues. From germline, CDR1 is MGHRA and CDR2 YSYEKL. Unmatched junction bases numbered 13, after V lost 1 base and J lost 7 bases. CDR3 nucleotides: TGCGCCAGCAGCCAAGGCCCTCAAGGCGGGAGAGGGAACATTCAGTACTTC. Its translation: CASSQGPQGGRGNIQYF.

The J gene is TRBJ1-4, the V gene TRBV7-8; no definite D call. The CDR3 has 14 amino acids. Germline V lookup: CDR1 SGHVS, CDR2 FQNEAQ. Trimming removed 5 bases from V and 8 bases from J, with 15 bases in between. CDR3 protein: CASSPGRAGEKLFF. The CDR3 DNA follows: TGTGCCAGCAGCCCAGGCCGGGCGGGAGAAAAACTGTTTTTT. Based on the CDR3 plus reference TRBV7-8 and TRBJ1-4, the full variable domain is GAGVSQSPRYKVAKRGQDVALRCDPISGHVSLFWYQQALGQGPEFLTYFQNEAQLDKSGLPSDRFFAERPEGSVSTLKIQRTQQEDSAVYLCASSPGRAGEKLFFGSGTQLSVL.

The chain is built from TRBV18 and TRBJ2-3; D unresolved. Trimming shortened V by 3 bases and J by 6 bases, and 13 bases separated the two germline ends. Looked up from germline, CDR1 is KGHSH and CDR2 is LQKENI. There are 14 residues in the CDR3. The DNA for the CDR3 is TGTGCCAGCTCACCGGGTCTTTTCCCGGATACGCAGTATTTT. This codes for CASSPGLFPDTQYF.

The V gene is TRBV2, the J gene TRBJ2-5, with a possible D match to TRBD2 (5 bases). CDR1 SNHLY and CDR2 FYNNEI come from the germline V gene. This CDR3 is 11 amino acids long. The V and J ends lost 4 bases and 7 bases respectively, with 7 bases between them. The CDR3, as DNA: TGTGCCAGCAGTGGAGAGGGGACCCAGTACTTC. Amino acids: CASSGEGTQYF.

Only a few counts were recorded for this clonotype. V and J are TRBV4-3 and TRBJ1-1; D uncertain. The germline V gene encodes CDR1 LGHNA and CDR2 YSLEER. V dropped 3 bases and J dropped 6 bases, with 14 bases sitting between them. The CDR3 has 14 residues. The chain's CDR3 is CASSQYLTVAEAFF. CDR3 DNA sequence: TGCGCCAGCAGCCAGTACTTGACGGTCGCTGAAGCTTTCTTT.

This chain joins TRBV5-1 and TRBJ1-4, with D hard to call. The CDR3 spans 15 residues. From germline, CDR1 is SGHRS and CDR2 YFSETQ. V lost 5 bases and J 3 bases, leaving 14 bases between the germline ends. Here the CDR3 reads CASRGGSTANEKLFF. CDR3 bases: TGCGCCAGCAGAGGCGGAAGTACGGCTAATGAAAAACTGTTTTTT.

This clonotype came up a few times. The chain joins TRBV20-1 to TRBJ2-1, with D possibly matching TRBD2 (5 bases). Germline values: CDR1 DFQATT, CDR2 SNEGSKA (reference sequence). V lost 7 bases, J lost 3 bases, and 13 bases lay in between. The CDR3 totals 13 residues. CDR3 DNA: TGCAGTGGGCGGGCCTACAGCTACAATGAGCAGTTCTTC. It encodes CSGRAYSYNEQFF.

This CDR3 is CASSKEGTGTTILRDTQYF. The DNA for the CDR3 is TGCGCCAGCAGCAAGGAGGGGACAGGGACGACCATATTGCGGGATACGCAGTATTTT. The rearrangement joins TRBV5-1 to TRBJ2-3, with 9 bases aligning to TRBD1. Germline assignment: CDR1 SGHRS and CDR2 YFSETQ. The CDR3 spans 19 residues. With V trimmed by 4 bases and J by 6 bases, 21 bases remained unmatched.

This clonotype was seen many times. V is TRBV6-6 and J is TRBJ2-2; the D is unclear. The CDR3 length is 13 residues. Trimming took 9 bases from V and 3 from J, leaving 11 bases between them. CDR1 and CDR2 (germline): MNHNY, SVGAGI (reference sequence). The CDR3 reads CASIGPYTGELFF. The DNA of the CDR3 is TGTGCCAGTATCGGGCCCTACACCGGGGAGCTGTTTTTT.

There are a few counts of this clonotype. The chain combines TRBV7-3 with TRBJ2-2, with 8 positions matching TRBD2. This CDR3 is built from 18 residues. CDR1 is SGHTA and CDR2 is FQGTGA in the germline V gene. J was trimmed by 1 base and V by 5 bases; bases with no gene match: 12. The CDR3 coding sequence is TGTGCCAGCAGCCTCCACTCGGGGGGGCTTGGGAACACCGGGGAGCTGTTTTTT. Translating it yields CASSLHSGGLGNTGELFF.

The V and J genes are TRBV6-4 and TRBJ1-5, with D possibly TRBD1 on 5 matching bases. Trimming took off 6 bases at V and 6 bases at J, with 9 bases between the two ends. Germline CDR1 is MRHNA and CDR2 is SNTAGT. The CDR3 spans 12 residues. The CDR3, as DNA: TGTGCCAGCAGGCAGGGTGCTCAGCCCCAGCATTTT. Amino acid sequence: CASRQGAQPQHF.

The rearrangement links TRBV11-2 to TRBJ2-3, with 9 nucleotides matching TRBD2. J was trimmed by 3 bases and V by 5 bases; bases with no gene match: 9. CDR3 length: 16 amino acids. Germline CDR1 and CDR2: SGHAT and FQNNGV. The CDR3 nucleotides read TGTGCCAGCAGCAGAGGGGCGGGGGGGCCAACAGATACGCAGTATTTT. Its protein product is CASSRGAGGPTDTQYF. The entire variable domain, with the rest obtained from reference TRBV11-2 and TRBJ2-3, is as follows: EAGVAQSPRYKIIEKRQSVAFWCNPISGHATLYWYQQILGQGPKLLIQFQNNGVVDDSQLPKDRFSAERLKGVDSTLKIQPAKLEDSAVYLCASSRGAGGPTDTQYFGPGTRLTVL.